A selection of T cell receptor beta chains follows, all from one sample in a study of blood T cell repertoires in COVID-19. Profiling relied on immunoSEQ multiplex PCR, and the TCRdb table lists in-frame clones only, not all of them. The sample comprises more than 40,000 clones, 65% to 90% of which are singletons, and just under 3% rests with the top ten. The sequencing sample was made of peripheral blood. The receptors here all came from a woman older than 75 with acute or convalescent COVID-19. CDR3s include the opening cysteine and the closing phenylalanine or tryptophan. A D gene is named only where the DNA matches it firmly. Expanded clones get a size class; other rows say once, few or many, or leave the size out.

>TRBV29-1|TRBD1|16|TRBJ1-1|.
CSVSQGASYMNTEAFF
TGCAGCGTCTCACAGGGGGCGAGCTACATGAACACTGAAGCTTTCTTT
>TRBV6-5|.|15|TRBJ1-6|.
CASTDRGGNNSPLHF
TGTGCCAGCACCGATCGGGGGGGGAATAATTCACCCCTCCACTTT
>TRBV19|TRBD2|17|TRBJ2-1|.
CASSADRGSGVRNEQFF
TGTGCCAGTAGTGCCGATCGGGGAAGCGGGGTACGGAATGAGCAGTTCTTC
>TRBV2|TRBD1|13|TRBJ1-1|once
CASNGQGRSEAFF
TGTGCCAGCAATGGACAGGGAAGGTCTGAAGCTTTCTTT
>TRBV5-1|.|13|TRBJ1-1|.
CASSSQGGTEAFF
TGCGCCAGCAGCTCTCAGGGCGGCACTGAAGCTTTCTTT
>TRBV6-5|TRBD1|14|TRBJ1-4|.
CASSRTGLNEKLFF
TGTGCCAGCAGCCGGACAGGACTTAATGAAAAACTGTTTTTT
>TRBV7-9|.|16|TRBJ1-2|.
CASSLLGAPVINGYTF
TGTGCCAGCAGCTTATTAGGGGCTCCCGTTATTAATGGCTACACCTTC
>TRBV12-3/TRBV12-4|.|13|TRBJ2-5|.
CASSFSLQETQYF
TGTGCCAGCAGTTTTTCCCTACAAGAGACCCAGTACTTC
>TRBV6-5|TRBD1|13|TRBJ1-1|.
CAVLGQGGTEAFF
TGTGCCGTCCTGGGACAGGGGGGTACTGAAGCTTTCTTT
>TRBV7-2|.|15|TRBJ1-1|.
CASSPWRARNTEAFF
TGTGCCAGCAGCCCCTGGCGGGCCCGGAACACTGAAGCTTTCTTT
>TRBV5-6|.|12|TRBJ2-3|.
CASSLIVDTQYF
TGTGCCAGCAGCTTGATAGTGGATACGCAGTATTTT
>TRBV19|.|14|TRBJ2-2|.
CASTGLRNTGELFF
TGTGCCAGTACAGGCCTCAGGAACACCGGGGAGCTGTTTTTT
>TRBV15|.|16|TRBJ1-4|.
CATSRDRTDTNEKLFF
TGTGCCACCAGCAGAGATAGGACAGATACTAATGAAAAACTGTTTTTT
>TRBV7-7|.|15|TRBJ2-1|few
CASSLAHTSYNEQFF
TGTGCCAGCAGCTTAGCCCACACCTCCTACAATGAGCAGTTCTTC
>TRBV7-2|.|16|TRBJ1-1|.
CASSLDGGRGNTEAFF
TGTGCCAGCAGCTTAGATGGTGGCAGGGGGAACACTGAAGCTTTCTTT
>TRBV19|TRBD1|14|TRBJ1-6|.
CASSQQGQHSPLHF
TGTGCCAGTAGTCAACAGGGACAGCATTCACCCCTCCACTTT
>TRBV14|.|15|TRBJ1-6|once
CASSQVEGWDSPLHF
TGTGCCAGCAGCCAAGTTGAGGGATGGGATTCACCCCTCCACTTT
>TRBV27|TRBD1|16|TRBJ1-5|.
CASSKLADRGHQPQHF
TGTGCCAGCAGTAAGCTTGCGGACAGGGGGCATCAGCCCCAGCATTTT
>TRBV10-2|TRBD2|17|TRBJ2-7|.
CASSESGIGSGVYEQYF
TGCGCCAGCAGTGAGTCGGGGATTGGTAGCGGGGTCTACGAGCAGTACTTC
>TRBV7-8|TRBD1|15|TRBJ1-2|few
CASSLAGTGLYGYTF
TGTGCCAGCAGCTTAGCGGGGACAGGGCTTTATGGCTACACCTTC
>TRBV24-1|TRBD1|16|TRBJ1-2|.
CATSDQPKGARYGYTF
TGTGCCACCAGTGACCAACCAAAGGGGGCGCGATATGGCTACACCTTC
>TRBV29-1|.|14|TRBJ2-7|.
CSVAPEAGVREQYF
TGCAGCGTTGCCCCGGAGGCAGGGGTTCGTGAGCAGTACTTC
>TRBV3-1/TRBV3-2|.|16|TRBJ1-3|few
CASSQAGGTSGNTIYF
TGTGCCAGCAGCCAAGCGGGGGGGACCTCTGGAAACACCATATATTTT
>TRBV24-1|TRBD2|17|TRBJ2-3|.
CATSDYKRGGNTDTQYF
TGTGCCACCAGTGATTATAAGCGGGGGGGAAACACAGATACGCAGTATTTT
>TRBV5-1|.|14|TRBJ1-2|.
CASSPLTVDYGYTF
TGCGCCAGCAGCCCCTTGACAGTAGACTATGGCTACACCTTC
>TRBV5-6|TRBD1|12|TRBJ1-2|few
CASSSGQGADTF
TGTGCCAGCAGCTCGGGACAGGGGGCAGACACCTTC
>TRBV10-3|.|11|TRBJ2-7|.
CAIFTGYEQYF
TGTGCCATCTTCACCGGTTACGAGCAGTACTTC
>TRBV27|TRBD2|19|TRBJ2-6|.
CASSPRLAGLNSGANVLTF
TGTGCCAGCAGTCCCCGACTAGCGGGGTTAAACTCTGGGGCCAACGTCCTGACTTTC
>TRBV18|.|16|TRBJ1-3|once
CASSRGGGSSGNTIYF
TGTGCCAGCTCACGTGGCGGAGGGAGCTCTGGAAACACCATATATTTT
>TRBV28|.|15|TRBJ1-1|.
CASSLTRGSVTEAFF
TGTGCCAGCAGTCTGACTCGGGGGTCGGTCACTGAAGCTTTCTTT
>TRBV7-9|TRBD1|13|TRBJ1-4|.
CASSDGTDEKLFF
TGTGCCAGCAGCGACGGGACAGACGAAAAACTGTTTTTT
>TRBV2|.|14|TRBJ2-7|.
CATQQGAASYEQYF
TGTGCCACCCAACAGGGAGCTGCCTCCTACGAGCAGTACTTC
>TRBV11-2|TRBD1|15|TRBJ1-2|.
CASSLDLPGQGGYTF
TGTGCCAGCAGCTTAGATCTGCCCGGACAGGGGGGCTACACCTTC
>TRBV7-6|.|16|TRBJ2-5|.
CASSQMGFGIQETQYF
TGTGCCAGCAGCCAAATGGGGTTCGGGATACAAGAGACCCAGTACTTC
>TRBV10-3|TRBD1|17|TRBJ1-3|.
CAISDPGQGASGNTIYF
TGTGCCATCAGTGACCCGGGACAGGGAGCCTCTGGAAACACCATATATTTT
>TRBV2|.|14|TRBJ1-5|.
CASSEGGGGQPQHF
TGTGCCAGCAGTGAAGGGGGGGGAGGGCAGCCCCAGCATTTT
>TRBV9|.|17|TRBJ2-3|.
CASSVGPMGAMTDTQYF
TGTGCCAGCAGCGTAGGGCCCATGGGCGCGATGACAGATACGCAGTATTTT
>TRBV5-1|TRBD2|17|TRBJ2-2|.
CASSKIGTSGGGGELFF
TGCGCCAGCAGCAAGATCGGGACTAGCGGGGGCGGCGGGGAGCTGTTTTTT
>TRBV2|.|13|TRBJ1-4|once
CARGAGPNEKLFF
TGTGCCAGAGGGGCTGGCCCTAATGAAAAACTGTTTTTT
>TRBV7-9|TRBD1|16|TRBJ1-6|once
CASSLERDRPSGPLHF
TGTGCCAGCAGCTTAGAAAGGGACAGGCCCTCCGGGCCCCTCCACTTT
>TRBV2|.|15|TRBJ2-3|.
CASTNPGGSADTQYF
TGTGCCAGCACAAACCCCGGGGGTTCGGCAGATACGCAGTATTTT
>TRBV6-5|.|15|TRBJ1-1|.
CASSYGAGANTEAFF
TGTGCCAGCAGTTACGGGGCTGGGGCAAACACTGAAGCTTTCTTT
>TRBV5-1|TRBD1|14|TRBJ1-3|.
CASSEGQFINTIYF
TGCGCCAGCAGCGAGGGACAGTTTATAAACACCATATATTTT
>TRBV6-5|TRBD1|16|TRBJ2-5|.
CASSYQGTGGQETQYF
TGTGCCAGCAGTTACCAGGGGACAGGGGGCCAAGAGACCCAGTACTTC
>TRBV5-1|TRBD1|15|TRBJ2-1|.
CASSLEDRDYNEQFF
TGCGCCAGCAGCTTGGAGGACAGGGACTACAATGAGCAGTTCTTC
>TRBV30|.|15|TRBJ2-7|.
CAWSQGIGEKGEQYF
TGTGCCTGGAGTCAGGGGATAGGGGAGAAAGGGGAGCAGTACTTC
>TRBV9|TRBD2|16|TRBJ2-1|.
CASSTRGLAGNNEQFF
TGTGCCAGCAGCACCCGCGGACTAGCGGGGAACAATGAGCAGTTCTTC
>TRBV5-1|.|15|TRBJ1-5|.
CASSEAGDSNQPQHF
TGCGCCAGCTCAGAGGCAGGGGATAGCAATCAGCCCCAGCATTTT
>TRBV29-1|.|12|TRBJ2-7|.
CSVRSQTYEQYF
TGCAGCGTTCGAAGTCAGACCTACGAGCAGTACTTC
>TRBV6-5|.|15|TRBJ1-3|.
CASIPRRVIGNTIYF
TGTGCCAGCATTCCCCGTCGGGTGATTGGAAACACCATATATTTT
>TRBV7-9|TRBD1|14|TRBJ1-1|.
CASSFGQGNTEAFF
TGTGCCAGCAGCTTCGGACAGGGCAACACTGAAGCTTTCTTT
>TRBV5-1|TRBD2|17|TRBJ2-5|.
CASSEKRGNLYQETQYF
TGCGCCAGCAGCGAAAAGCGGGGCAATCTGTACCAAGAGACCCAGTACTTC
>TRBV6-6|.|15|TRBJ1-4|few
CASSYFGNQYEKLFF
TGTGCCAGCAGTTACTTTGGTAATCAGTATGAAAAACTGTTTTTT
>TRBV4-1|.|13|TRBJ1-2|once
CASSQDSNYGYTF
TGCGCCAGCAGCCAGGACAGTAACTATGGCTACACCTTC
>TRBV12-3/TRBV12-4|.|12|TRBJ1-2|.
CASSAGLRGYTF
TGTGCCAGCAGTGCAGGGTTGAGGGGCTACACCTTC
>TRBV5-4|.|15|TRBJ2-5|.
CASSPPTGGVETQYF
TGTGCCAGCAGCCCACCCACGGGGGGCGTGGAGACCCAGTACTTC